A selection of T cell receptor beta chains follows, all from one sample in a study of blood T cell repertoires in COVID-19. The assay was immunoSEQ multiplex PCR, and TCRdb's table has in-frame clones only and misses some. The table has 140,000 to 150,000 clones, approximately 85% seen once. The specimen sequenced was peripheral blood. The source of these receptors is a woman in her sixties or seventies with COVID-19, enrolled during active disease. The CDR3 runs from the conserved cysteine through the conserved F or W. A D gene is named only where the DNA matches it firmly. Rows give clone size only sometimes, using once, few, many, or a class for an expanded clone.

D gene: -; J gene: TRBJ2-3; clone size: -; V gene: TRBV21-1; CDR3 DNA: TGTGCCAGCAGCAGAAAGGCCCCGGGGGGGACAGATACGCAGTATTTT; CDR3 protein: CASSRKAPGGTDTQYF
D gene: TRBD2; J gene: TRBJ2-7; clone size: few; V gene: TRBV5-1; CDR3 DNA: TGCGCCAGCAGCTTGGCCGAGGGCCAACTAGCGGGGGGGATTAAGTACTTC; CDR3 protein: CASSLAEGQLAGGIKYF
D gene: TRBD2; J gene: TRBJ2-1; clone size: -; V gene: TRBV6-5; CDR3 DNA: TGTGCCAGCAGTTACAAGGCACTAGCGGGGGTCAATGAGCAGTTCTTC; CDR3 protein: CASSYKALAGVNEQFF
D gene: -; J gene: TRBJ2-5; clone size: -; V gene: TRBV2; CDR3 DNA: TGTGCCAGCAGTGAATTTAGGTCTAGCGATTGGGAGACCCAGTACTTC; CDR3 protein: CASSEFRSSDWETQYF
D gene: TRBD1; J gene: TRBJ2-5; clone size: once; V gene: TRBV5-8; CDR3 DNA: TGTGCCAGCAGCTCCGGGACAGCCCTCCGCGGGGAGACCCAGTACTTC; CDR3 protein: CASSSGTALRGETQYF
D gene: -; J gene: TRBJ2-6; clone size: -; V gene: TRBV29-1; CDR3 DNA: TGCAGCGTTGGTTCTATAGCTTACTCTGGGGCCAACGTCCTGACTTTC; CDR3 protein: CSVGSIAYSGANVLTF
D gene: TRBD1; J gene: TRBJ2-5; clone size: -; V gene: TRBV5-5; CDR3 DNA: TGTGCCAGCAGCTTTGTCCGGGACAGCCAGGGTCAAGAGACCCAGTACTTC; CDR3 protein: CASSFVRDSQGQETQYF
D gene: TRBD2; J gene: TRBJ2-1; clone size: -; V gene: TRBV5-1; CDR3 DNA: TGCGCCAGCAGCTGGACTAGCGGGGTGAACAATGAGCAGTTCTTC; CDR3 protein: CASSWTSGVNNEQFF
D gene: -; J gene: TRBJ2-7; clone size: -; V gene: TRBV5-5; CDR3 DNA: TGTGCCAGCAGCTCGGCCTACGAGCAGTACTTC; CDR3 protein: CASSSAYEQYF
D gene: TRBD2; J gene: TRBJ2-5; clone size: -; V gene: TRBV19; CDR3 DNA: TGTGCCACGGCCCTAGCGGGGCGAGGGGAGACCCAGTACTTC; CDR3 protein: CATALAGRGETQYF
D gene: TRBD2; J gene: TRBJ2-3; clone size: -; V gene: TRBV6-6; CDR3 DNA: TGTGCCAGCAGTTATGGATTAGCGGGGGGCACAGATACGCAGTATTTT; CDR3 protein: CASSYGLAGGTDTQYF
D gene: -; J gene: TRBJ1-1; clone size: -; V gene: TRBV6-5; CDR3 DNA: TGTGCCATTCGCCGGGGAAACACTGAAGCTTTCTTT; CDR3 protein: CAIRRGNTEAFF
D gene: TRBD2; J gene: TRBJ2-3; clone size: -; V gene: TRBV18; CDR3 DNA: TGTGCCAGCTCGTCGGGACTAGCGGGGGCTACTAGCACAGATACGCAGTATTTT; CDR3 protein: CASSSGLAGATSTDTQYF
D gene: TRBD2; J gene: TRBJ2-2; clone size: -; V gene: TRBV7-3; CDR3 DNA: TGTGCCAGCAGCCAGCGGGGGGGCGGTACCACCGGGGAGCTGTTTTTT; CDR3 protein: CASSQRGGGTTGELFF
D gene: -; J gene: TRBJ1-2; clone size: -; V gene: TRBV5-1; CDR3 DNA: TGCGCCAGCAGCTTGGCCGGAACAGGGAACTATGGCTACACCTTC; CDR3 protein: CASSLAGTGNYGYTF
D gene: TRBD2; J gene: TRBJ2-2; clone size: -; V gene: TRBV5-4; CDR3 DNA: TGTGCCAGCAGCCGCCCAAGCGGGGACACCGGGGAGCTGTTTTTT; CDR3 protein: CASSRPSGDTGELFF
D gene: TRBD1; J gene: TRBJ2-7; clone size: -; V gene: TRBV10-3; CDR3 DNA: TGTGCCATCAGAGTCGACAGGGGGGCATCCTACGAGCAGTACTTC; CDR3 protein: CAIRVDRGASYEQYF
D gene: TRBD1; J gene: TRBJ1-1; clone size: -; V gene: TRBV5-1; CDR3 DNA: TGCGCCAGCAGCTTGAACACGGGGACAGTCGAGTATGCTTTCTTT; CDR3 protein: CASSLNTGTVEYAFF
D gene: -; J gene: TRBJ2-7; clone size: -; V gene: TRBV7-2; CDR3 DNA: TGTGCCAGCAGCTTAGCCCCAGGAAGGACTTGGCAAGGGTACGAGCAGTACTTC; CDR3 protein: CASSLAPGRTWQGYEQYF
D gene: -; J gene: TRBJ2-3; clone size: once; V gene: TRBV5-4; CDR3 DNA: TGTGCCGGAACGTATGGGGAGACAGATACGCAGTATTTT; CDR3 protein: CAGTYGETDTQYF
D gene: TRBD1; J gene: TRBJ1-3; clone size: -; V gene: TRBV3-1/TRBV3-2; CDR3 DNA: TGTGCCAGCAGCCCGACAGGGGTTGGAAACACCATATATTTT; CDR3 protein: CASSPTGVGNTIYF
D gene: TRBD2; J gene: TRBJ2-1; clone size: -; V gene: TRBV5-1; CDR3 DNA: TGCGCCAGCAGCTCTTTTAGCGGGGGGAACTACAATGAGCAGTTCTTC; CDR3 protein: CASSSFSGGNYNEQFF